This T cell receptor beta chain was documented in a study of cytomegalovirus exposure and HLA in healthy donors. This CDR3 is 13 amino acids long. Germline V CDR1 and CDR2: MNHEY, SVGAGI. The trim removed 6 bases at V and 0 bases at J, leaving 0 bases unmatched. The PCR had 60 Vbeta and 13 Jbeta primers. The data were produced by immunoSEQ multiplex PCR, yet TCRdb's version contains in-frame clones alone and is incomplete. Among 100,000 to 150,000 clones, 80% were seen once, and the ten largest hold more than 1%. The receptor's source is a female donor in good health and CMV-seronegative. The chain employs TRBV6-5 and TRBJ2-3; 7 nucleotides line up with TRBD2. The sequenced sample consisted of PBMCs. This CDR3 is CASRAGSTDTQYF. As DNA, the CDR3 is TGTGCCAGCAGAGCGGGGAGCACAGATACGCAGTATTTT.